The clone carrying this T cell receptor beta chain came up many times. Its antigen is not identified. The entry originates in a study of CD8 T cells in ankylosing spondylitis. Findings and limits, study-wide: Disease-linked clones were found to be CD8+ and relatively rare in peripheral blood. A TCR beta motif made of 7 to 9 highly homologous variants seemed typical of ankylosing spondylitis blood. Clones tied to disease were said to be significantly enriched in matched ankylosing spondylitis synovial fluid.

Molecular-barcoded quantitative 5'-RACE produced these TCR beta libraries. TCRdb processed the 5' RACE reads anew with MiXCR; each CDR3 protein has one entry. The profile covers under 250,000 distinct CDR3 sequences, with 5.5% to 7.5% appearing a single time and approximately 15% taken by the ten largest. The J segment lost 0 bases and the V segment lost 0 bases, leaving 12 bases of the junction unmatched. The germline V gene encodes CDR1 DFQATT and CDR2 SNEGSKA (reference sequence). The CDR3 totals 18 residues. The chain carries TRBV20-1 and TRBJ2-7, with 9 bases that match TRBD2. The sample comprised blood, either unsorted or a sorted T cell fraction (not recorded which). The clonotype originates from a male donor with ankylosing spondylitis. CDR3 sequence (DNA): TGCAGTGCTAGAGATCTAGGGCTAGCGGGAACCCGCTCCTACGAGCAGTACTTC. Its protein is CSARDLGLAGTRSYEQYF.